Listed below are T cell receptor beta chains from one sample, sequenced in a study of blood T cells in healthy people across ages. TCRdb itself ran the 5' RACE reads through MiXCR, one entry per CDR3 protein. Of over a million distinct CDR3 sequences listed, less than 45% were seen once; the top ten hold roughly 3.7%. Sequenced input: blood. All receptors come from a woman younger than 35 in good health. Both conserved end residues are part of each CDR3. The D gene is left open where the match is weak. Clone size appears in some rows only: once, few, many, or a class for an expanded clone.

TRBJ2-3 few TRBV7-3 TRBD2 TGTGCCAGCAGCCTGGGACTAGCGGGAGTGCGGGGAGATACGCAGTATTTT CASSLGLAGVRGDTQYF
TRBJ2-7 - TRBV7-9 - TGTGCCAGCAGCTCCGCCCGTGTGGGGTTCCACGAGCAGTACTTC CASSSARVGFHEQYF
TRBJ2-1 - TRBV29-1 - TGCAGCGTGTTCAGGGTCTCCTACAATGAGCAGTTCTTC CSVFRVSYNEQFF
TRBJ2-3 once TRBV20-1 TRBD2 TGCAGTGCTAGATCCCTCGGGAGACTAGCGGGAGGGCCAACAGATACGCAGTATTTT CSARSLGRLAGGPTDTQYF
TRBJ2-5 - TRBV6-5 - TGTGCCAGCAGAGCTACCGCCGCGGAGACCCAGTACTTC CASRATAAETQYF
TRBJ2-3 few TRBV7-8 - TGTGCCAGCAGCTTAGGGTTCGTAGATACGCAGTATTTT CASSLGFVDTQYF
TRBJ1-4 - TRBV2 TRBD1 TGTGCCAGCAGGAAGGGGGCACCTAATGAAAAACTGTTTTTT CASRKGAPNEKLFF
TRBJ2-3 - TRBV4-3 - TGCGCCAGCAGCCAACACCGGGTCCCGACAGATACGCAGTATTTT CASSQHRVPTDTQYF
TRBJ2-1 once TRBV2 TRBD1 TGTGCCAGCAGGGACAGGGGCCATGAGCAGTTCTTC CASRDRGHEQFF
TRBJ2-1 - TRBV7-2 - TGTGCCAGCAGCCCCTCCGACTACAGCTCCTACAATGAGCAGTTCTTC CASSPSDYSSYNEQFF
TRBJ2-7 - TRBV6-2/TRBV6-3 - TGTGCCACCATTTCGAGGGGCTCCTACGAGCAGTACTTC CATISRGSYEQYF
TRBJ2-1 - TRBV5-1 - TGCGCCAGCGGCGTGGACTCCTCCTACAATGAGCAGTTCTTC CASGVDSSYNEQFF